This TCR beta chain emerged from a study of T cells after yellow fever vaccination. TCRdb recomputed calls from the 5' RACE reads with MiXCR, one row per CDR3 protein. The profile shows approximately 47,000 distinct CDR3 sequences, 5% to 8% of them singletons. V gave up 0 bases and J gave up 5 bases; unmatched junction bases: 5. Germline V lookup: CDR1 MNHEY, CDR2 SVGAGI. The CDR3 contains 17 residues. This clonotype was observed a few times. The chain uses TRBV6-5 and TRBJ1-6; 9 nucleotides match TRBD1. This receptor was identified in a man under 40 who received the YFV17D yellow fever vaccine. The sequencing used PBMCs, either bulk or a sorted T-cell subset (CD4+, CD8+, memory, or dextramer-sorted; not recorded which), collected 45 days after the yellow fever booster vaccination. The CDR3 bases are TGTGCCAGCAGTTACTCGTTACAGGGGGCAAATAATTCACCCCTCCACTTT. It encodes CASSYSLQGANNSPLHF.